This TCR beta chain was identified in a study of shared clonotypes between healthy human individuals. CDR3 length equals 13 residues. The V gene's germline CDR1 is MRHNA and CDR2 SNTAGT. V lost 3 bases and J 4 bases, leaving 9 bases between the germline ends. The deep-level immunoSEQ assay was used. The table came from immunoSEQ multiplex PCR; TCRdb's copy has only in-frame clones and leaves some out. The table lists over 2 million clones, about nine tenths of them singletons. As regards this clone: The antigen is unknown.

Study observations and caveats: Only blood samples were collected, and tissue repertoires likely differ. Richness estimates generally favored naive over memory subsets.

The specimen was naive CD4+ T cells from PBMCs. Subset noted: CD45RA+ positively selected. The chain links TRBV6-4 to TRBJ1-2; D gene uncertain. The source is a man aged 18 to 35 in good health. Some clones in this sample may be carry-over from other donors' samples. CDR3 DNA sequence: TGTGCCAGCAGTGAGAGACTCTTCTATGGCTACACCTTC. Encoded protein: CASSERLFYGYTF.